This T cell receptor (beta chain) was profiled in a study of CD8 T cells in ankylosing spondylitis. This clonotype was picked up a small number of times. Its target is unknown. Study-level points and caveats: Clones tied to disease were said to be significantly enriched in matched ankylosing spondylitis synovial fluid.

Molecular-barcoded quantitative 5'-RACE produced these TCR beta libraries. TCRdb independently ran MiXCR on the 5' RACE reads; one entry per CDR3 protein. The sample lists 350,000 to 450,000 distinct CDR3 sequences; 20% to 25% were seen once. This CDR3 region has 12 residues. V gave up 2 bases and J gave up 5 bases, with 7 bases separating them. Source material: blood, either unsorted or a sorted T cell fraction (not recorded which). This receptor was obtained from a male donor with ankylosing spondylitis or in good health (not recorded which). The chain employs TRBV12-3 or TRBV12-4 and TRBJ2-7; the D is unclear. The CDR3 DNA follows: TGTGCCAGCAGTTTACAGCCCCACGAGCAGTACTTC. Protein product: CASSLQPHEQYF.